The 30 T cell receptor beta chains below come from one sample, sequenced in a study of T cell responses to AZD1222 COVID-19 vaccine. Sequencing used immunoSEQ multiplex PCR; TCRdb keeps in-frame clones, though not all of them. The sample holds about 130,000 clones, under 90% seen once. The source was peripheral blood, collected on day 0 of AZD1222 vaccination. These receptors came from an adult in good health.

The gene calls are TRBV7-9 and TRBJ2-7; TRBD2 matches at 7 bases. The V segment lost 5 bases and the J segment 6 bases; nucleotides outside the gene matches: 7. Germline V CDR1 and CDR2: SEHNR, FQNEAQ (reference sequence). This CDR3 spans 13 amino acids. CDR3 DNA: TGTGCCAGCAGCAGTAATGGGGAGGGCGAGCAGTACTTC. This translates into CASSSNGEGEQYF.

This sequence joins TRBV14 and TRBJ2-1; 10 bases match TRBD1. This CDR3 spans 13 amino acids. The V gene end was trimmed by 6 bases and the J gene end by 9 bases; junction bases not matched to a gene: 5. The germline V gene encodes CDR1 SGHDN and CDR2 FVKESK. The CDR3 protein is CASRRQGASEQFF. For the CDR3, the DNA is TGTGCCAGCAGAAGACAGGGGGCGAGTGAGCAGTTCTTC.

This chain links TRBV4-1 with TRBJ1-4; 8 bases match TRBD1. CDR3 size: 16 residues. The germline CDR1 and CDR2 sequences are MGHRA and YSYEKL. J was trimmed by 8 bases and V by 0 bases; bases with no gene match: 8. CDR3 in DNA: TGCGCCAGCAGCCAAGATTCGGGCAGGGACAGGGAAAAACTGTTTTTT. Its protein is CASSQDSGRDREKLFF.

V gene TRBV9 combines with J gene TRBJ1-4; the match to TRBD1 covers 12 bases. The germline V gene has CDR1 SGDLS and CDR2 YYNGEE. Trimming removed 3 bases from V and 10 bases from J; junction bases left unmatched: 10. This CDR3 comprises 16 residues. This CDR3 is CASSGQGQGAVGKLFF. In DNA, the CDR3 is TGTGCCAGCAGCGGCCAGGGACAGGGGGCGGTTGGAAAACTGTTTTTT.

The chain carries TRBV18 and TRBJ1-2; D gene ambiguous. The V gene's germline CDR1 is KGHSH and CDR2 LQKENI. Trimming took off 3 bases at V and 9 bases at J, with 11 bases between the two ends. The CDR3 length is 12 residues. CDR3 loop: CASSPGAERYTF. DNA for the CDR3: TGTGCCAGCTCACCCGGTGCAGAGCGCTACACCTTC.

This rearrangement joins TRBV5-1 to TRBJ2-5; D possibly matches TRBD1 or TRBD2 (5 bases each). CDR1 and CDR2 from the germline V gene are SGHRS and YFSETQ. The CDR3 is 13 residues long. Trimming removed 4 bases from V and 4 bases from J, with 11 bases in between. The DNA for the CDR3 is TGCGCCAGCAGCCCACTTGGGGGAGAGACCCAGTACTTC. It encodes CASSPLGGETQYF. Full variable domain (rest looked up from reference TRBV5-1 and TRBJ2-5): KAGVTQTPRYLIKTRGQQVTLSCSPISGHRSVSWYQQTPGQGLQFLFEYFSETQRNKGNFPGRFSGRQFSNSRSEMNVSTLELGDSALYLCASSPLGGETQYFGPGTRLLVL.

The CDR3 nucleotides are TGTGCCAGCTCACCACTAGCGCAGACGAGTGGGACCCAGTACTTC. Translating gives CASSPLAQTSGTQYF. The genes are TRBV18 and TRBJ2-5; a weak D match, TRBD2 (5 bases). With 1 base removed from V and 7 bases from J, the gap between germline ends came to 16 bases. The CDR3 totals 15 residues. Per germline, CDR1 KGHSH and CDR2 LQKENI.

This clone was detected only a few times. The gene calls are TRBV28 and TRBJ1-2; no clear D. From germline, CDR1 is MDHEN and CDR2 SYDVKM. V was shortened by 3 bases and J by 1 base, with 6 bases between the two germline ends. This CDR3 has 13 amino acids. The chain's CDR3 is CASSFIGNYGYTF. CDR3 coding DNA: TGTGCCAGCAGTTTTATTGGTAACTATGGCTACACCTTC.

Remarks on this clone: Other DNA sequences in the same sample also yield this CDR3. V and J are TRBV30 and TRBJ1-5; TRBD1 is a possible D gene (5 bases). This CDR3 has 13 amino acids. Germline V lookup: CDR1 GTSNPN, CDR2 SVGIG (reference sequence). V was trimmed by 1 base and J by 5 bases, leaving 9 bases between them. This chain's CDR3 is CAWSGRGDQPQHF. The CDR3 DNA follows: TGTGCCTGGAGTGGGCGGGGGGATCAGCCCCAGCATTTT.

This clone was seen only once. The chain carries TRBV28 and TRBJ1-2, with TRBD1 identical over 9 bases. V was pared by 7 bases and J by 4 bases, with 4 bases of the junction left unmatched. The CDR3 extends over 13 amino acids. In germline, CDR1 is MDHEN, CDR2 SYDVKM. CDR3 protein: CASITGGGYGYTF. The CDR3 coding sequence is TGTGCCAGCATAACAGGGGGCGGCTATGGCTACACCTTC.

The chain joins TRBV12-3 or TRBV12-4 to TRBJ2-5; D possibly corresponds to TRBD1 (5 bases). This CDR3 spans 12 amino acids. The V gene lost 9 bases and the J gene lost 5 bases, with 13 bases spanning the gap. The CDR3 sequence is CASGRGKETQYF. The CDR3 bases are TGTGCCAGTGGAAGGGGCAAGGAGACCCAGTACTTC.

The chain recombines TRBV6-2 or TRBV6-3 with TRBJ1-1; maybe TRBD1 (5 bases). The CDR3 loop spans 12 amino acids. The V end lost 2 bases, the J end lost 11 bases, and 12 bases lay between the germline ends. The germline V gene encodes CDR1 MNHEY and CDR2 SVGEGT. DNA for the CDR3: TGTGCCAGCAGTTACGGGGAGGGGAGGGCTTTCTTT. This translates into CASSYGEGRAFF.

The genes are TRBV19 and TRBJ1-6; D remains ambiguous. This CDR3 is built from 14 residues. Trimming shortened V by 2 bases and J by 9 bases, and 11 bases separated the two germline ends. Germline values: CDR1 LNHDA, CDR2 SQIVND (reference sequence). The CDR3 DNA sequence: TGTGCCAGTAGTATACTGAGTATGAGTTCACCCCTCCACTTT. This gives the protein CASSILSMSSPLHF.

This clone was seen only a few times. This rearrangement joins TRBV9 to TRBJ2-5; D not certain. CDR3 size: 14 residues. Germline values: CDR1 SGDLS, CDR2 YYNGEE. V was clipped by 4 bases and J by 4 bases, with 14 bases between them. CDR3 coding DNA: TGTGCCAGCAGCCAGACCATTGTGGTAGAGACCCAGTACTTC. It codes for CASSQTIVVETQYF. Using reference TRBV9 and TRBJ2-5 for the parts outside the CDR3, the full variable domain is DSGVTQTPKHLITATGQRVTLRCSPRSGDLSVYWYQQSLDQGLQFLIQYYNGEERAKGNILERFSAQQFPDLHSELNLSSLELGDSALYFCASSQTIVVETQYFGPGTRLLVL.

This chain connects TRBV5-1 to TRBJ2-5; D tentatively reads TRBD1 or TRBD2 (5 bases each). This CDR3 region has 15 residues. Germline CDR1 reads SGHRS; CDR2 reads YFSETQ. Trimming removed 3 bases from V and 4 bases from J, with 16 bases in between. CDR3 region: CASSSGQGGVETQYF. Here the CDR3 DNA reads TGCGCCAGCAGCTCGGGGCAGGGTGGGGTAGAGACCCAGTACTTC.

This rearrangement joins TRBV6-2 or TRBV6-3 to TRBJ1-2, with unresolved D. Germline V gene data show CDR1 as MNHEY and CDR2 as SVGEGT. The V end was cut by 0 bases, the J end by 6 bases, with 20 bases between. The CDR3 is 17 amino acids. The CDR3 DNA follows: TGTGCCAGCAGTTACTCGAGAAGGGCTCCCGAGTGGGATGGCTACACCTTC. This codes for CASSYSRRAPEWDGYTF.

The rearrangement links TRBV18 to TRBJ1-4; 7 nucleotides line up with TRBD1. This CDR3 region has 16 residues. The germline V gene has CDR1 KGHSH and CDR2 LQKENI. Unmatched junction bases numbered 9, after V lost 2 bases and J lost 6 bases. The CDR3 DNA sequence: TGTGCCAGCTCACCAGGTATAGGGACAGAGGATGAAAAACTGTTTTTT. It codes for CASSPGIGTEDEKLFF. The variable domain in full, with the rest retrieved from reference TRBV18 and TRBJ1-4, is NAGVMQNPRHLVRRRGQEARLRCSPMKGHSHVYWYRQLPEEGLKFMVYLQKENIIDESGMPKERFSAEFPKEGPSILRIQQVVRGDSAAYFCASSPGIGTEDEKLFFGSGTQLSVL.

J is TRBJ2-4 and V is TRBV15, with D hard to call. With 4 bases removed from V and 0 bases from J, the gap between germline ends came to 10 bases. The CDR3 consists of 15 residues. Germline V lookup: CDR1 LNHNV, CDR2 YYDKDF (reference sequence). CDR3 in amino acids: CATSTPKLAKNIQYF. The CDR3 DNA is TGTGCCACCAGCACCCCAAAGCTAGCCAAAAACATTCAGTACTTC.

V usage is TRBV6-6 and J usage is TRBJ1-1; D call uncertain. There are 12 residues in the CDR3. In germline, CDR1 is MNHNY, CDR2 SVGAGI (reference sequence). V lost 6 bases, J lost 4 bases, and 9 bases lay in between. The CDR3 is CASSLWGTEAFF. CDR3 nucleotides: TGTGCCAGCAGCCTTTGGGGCACTGAAGCTTTCTTT.

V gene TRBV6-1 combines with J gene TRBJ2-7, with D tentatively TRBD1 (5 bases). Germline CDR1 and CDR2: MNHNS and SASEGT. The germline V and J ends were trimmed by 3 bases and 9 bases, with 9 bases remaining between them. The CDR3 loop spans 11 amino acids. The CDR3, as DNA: TGTGCCAGCAGTGATACAGGCACGCAGTACTTC. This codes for CASSDTGTQYF.

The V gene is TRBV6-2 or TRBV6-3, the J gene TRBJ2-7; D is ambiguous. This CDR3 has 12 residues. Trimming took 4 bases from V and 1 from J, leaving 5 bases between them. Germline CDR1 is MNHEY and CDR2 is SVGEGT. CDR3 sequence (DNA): TGTGCCAGCAGTTTGGAATCCTACGAGCAGTACTTC. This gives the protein CASSLESYEQYF.

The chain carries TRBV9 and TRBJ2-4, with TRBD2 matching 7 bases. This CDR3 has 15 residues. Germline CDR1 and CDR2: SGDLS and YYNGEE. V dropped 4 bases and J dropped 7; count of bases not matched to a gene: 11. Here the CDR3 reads CASSLDGGTWNIQYF. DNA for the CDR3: TGTGCCAGCAGCCTCGACGGGGGGACGTGGAACATTCAGTACTTC.

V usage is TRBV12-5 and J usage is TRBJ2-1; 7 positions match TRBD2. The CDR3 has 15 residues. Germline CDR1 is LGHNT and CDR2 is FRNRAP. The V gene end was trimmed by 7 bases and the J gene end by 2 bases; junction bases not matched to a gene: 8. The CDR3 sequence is CASVEEAGAYNEQFF. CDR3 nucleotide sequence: TGTGCTAGTGTCGAGGAGGCGGGGGCCTACAATGAGCAGTTCTTC.

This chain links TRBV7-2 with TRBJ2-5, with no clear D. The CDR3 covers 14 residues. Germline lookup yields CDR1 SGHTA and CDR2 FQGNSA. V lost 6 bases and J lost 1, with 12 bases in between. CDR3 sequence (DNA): TGTGCCAGCAGTTTTCAAAGGTCCCAAGAGACCCAGTACTTC. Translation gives CASSFQRSQETQYF.

The CDR3 region has the DNA TGCAGTGCTAGTTTTCAGGGGGCTAATGAAAAACTGTTTTTT. This encodes CSASFQGANEKLFF. V gene TRBV20-1 combines with J gene TRBJ1-4; 7 nucleotides agree with TRBD1. V was clipped by 3 bases and J by 3 bases; unmatched bases: 4. The CDR3 covers 14 residues. The V gene's germline CDR1 is DFQATT and CDR2 SNEGSKA (reference sequence).

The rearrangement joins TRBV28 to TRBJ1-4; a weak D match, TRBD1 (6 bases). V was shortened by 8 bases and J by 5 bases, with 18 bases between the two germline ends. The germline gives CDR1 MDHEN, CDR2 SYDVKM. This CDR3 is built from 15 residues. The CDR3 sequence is CASGGGARINEKLFF. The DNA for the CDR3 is TGTGCCAGCGGGGGCGGGGCCAGAATAAATGAAAAACTGTTTTTT.

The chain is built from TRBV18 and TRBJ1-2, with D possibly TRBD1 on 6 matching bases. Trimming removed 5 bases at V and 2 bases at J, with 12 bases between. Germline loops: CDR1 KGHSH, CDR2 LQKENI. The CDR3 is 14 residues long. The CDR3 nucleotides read TGTGCCAGCTCAAGCAACAGGGAAAACTATGGCTACACCTTC. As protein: CASSSNRENYGYTF.

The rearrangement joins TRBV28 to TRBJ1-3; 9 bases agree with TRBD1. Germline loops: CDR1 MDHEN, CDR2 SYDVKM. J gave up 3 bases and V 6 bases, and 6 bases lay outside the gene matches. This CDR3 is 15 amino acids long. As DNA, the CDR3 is TGTGCCAGCAGCGTAACAGGGGGCGGTGGAAACACCATATATTTT. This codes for CASSVTGGGGNTIYF.

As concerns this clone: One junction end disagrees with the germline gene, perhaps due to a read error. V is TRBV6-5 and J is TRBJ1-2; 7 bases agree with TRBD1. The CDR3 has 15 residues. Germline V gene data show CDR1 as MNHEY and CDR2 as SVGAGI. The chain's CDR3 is CAGRQETGRVYGYTF. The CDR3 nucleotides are TGTGCCGGCAGACAAGAGACAGGGAGGGTCTATGGCTACACCTTC.

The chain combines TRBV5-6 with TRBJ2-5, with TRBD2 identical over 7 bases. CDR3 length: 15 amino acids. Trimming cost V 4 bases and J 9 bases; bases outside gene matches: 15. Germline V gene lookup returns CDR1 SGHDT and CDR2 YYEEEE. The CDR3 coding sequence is TGTGCCAGCAGCCTACCGGGACTACCCCAGCAGGCCCAGTACTTC. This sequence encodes CASSLPGLPQQAQYF.